These T cell receptor beta chains were read from a single sample in a study of identical twins. TCRdb recomputed calls from the 5' RACE reads with MiXCR, one row per CDR3 protein. Altogether approximately 590,000 distinct CDR3 sequences are present, approximately 9.6% being singletons, with the ten largest covering roughly 3%. These same records also appear under a second study, on yellow fever vaccine responses in identical twins.

Sequenced: PBMCs. Receptor source: a woman younger than 35 in good health. The conserved cysteine and the conserved F or W are not part of the CDR3 here.

V	J	CDR3
TRBV6-1	TRBJ2-5	ASSRQREDRQETQY
TRBV7-9	TRBJ2-3	ASSLGQGGDTQY
TRBV7-3	TRBJ2-5	ASSLTSGGLETQY
TRBV7-2	TRBJ2-5	ASSRTPSLGAGETQY
TRBV20-1	TRBJ2-7	SAEPEKTNSYEQY
TRBV6-5	TRBJ2-2	ASSYSLQANTGELF
TRBV6-4	TRBJ2-1	ASSDSHYYNEQF
TRBV18	TRBJ1-4	ASSPSPSNEKLF
TRBV10-3	TRBJ2-2	AITGNTGELF
TRBV29-1	TRBJ2-2	SVVGTGDAGELF
TRBV29-1	TRBJ2-3	SVESAGVVDTQY
TRBV5-1	TRBJ1-5	ASSLDRNQPQH
TRBV12-3/TRBV12-4	TRBJ2-7	ASSTYGEQY
TRBV20-1	TRBJ2-2	SASDGGRGTGELF
TRBV4-2	TRBJ2-1	ASSRTDERSDEQF
TRBV29-1	TRBJ2-7	SVLQGSEQY
TRBV4-3	TRBJ2-7	ASSQDAGIFSYEQY
TRBV20-1	TRBJ2-7	SARDPRGLSYEQY
TRBV11-2	TRBJ2-3	ASSLVTGDTQY
TRBV3-1	TRBJ2-7	ASSQDLKTSGVYEQY
TRBV12-3/TRBV12-4	TRBJ2-7	ASSRGQGRYEQY
TRBV6-6	TRBJ1-1	ASSYPDGEGAF
TRBV20-1	TRBJ2-5	SARTSGSAWETQY
TRBV28	TRBJ2-7	ASSFYQGIYEQY
TRBV29-1	TRBJ1-1	SAPGQTYTEAF
TRBV4-3	TRBJ2-4	ASSQSRERNIQY
TRBV3-1	TRBJ2-2	ASSQETSGGYANTGELF
TRBV20-1	TRBJ1-5	SARDLTAINQPQH